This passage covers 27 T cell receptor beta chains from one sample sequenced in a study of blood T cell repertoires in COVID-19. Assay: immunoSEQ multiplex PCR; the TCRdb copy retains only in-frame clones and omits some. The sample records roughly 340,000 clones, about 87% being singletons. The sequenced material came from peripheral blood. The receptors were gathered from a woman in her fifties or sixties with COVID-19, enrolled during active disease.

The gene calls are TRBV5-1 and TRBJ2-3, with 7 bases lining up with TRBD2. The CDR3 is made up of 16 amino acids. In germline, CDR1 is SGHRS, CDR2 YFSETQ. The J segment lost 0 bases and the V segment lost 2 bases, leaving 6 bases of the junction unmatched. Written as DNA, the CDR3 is TGCGCCAGCAGCTTTCTCTTAGCGGGTAGCACAGATACGCAGTATTTT. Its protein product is CASSFLLAGSTDTQYF. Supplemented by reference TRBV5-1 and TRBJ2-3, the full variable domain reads KAGVTQTPRYLIKTRGQQVTLSCSPISGHRSVSWYQQTPGQGLQFLFEYFSETQRNKGNFPGRFSGRQFSNSRSEMNVSTLELGDSALYLCASSFLLAGSTDTQYFGPGTRLTVL.

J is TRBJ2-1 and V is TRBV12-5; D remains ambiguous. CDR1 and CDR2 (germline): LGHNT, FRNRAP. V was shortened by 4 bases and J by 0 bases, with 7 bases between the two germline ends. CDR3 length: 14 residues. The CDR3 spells CASGSESSYNEQFF. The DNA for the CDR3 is TGTGCTAGTGGTTCGGAGAGCTCCTACAATGAGCAGTTCTTC.

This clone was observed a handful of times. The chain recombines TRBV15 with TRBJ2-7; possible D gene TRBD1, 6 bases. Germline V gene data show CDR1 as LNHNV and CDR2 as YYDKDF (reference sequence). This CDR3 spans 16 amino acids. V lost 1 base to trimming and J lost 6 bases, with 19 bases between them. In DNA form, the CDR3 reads TGTGCCACCAGCAGAGGACAGACGGCAGGGGTGGCCGAGCAGTACTTC. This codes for CATSRGQTAGVAEQYF.

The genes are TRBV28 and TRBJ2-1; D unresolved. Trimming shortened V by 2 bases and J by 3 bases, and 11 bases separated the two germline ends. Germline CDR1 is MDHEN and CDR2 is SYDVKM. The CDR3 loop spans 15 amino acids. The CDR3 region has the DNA TGTGCCAGCAGTTTAGGCGGATTAATCTACAATGAGCAGTTCTTC. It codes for CASSLGGLIYNEQFF.

The CDR3 DNA reads as TGTGCCAGTAGTATGACTAGCACAGATACGCAGTATTTT. Translation gives CASSMTSTDTQYF. The chain joins TRBV19 to TRBJ2-3; D ambiguous. CDR1 is LNHDA and CDR2 is SQIVND in the germline V gene (reference sequence). This CDR3 region has 13 residues. Trimming removed 3 bases from V and 0 bases from J, with 4 bases in between.

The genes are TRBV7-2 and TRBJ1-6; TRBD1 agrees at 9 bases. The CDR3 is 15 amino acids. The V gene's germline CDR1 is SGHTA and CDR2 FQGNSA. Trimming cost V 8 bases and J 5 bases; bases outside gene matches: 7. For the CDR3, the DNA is TGTGCCAGCGGATACCGGGACAGGGATAATTCACCCCTCCACTTT. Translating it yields CASGYRDRDNSPLHF.

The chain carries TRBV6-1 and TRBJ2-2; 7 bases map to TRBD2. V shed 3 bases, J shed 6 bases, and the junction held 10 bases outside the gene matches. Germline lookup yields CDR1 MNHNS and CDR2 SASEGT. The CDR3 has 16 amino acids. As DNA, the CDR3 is TGTGCCAGCAGTGATCGGACTAGTTGGTTGCCCGGGGAGCTGTTTTTT. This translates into CASSDRTSWLPGELFF.

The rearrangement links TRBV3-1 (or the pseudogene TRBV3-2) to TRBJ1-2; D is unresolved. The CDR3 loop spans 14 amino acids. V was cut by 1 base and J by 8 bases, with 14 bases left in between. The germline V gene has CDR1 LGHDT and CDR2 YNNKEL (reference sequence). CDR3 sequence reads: CASSQVDGLRGYTF. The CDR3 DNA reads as TGTGCCAGCAGCCAAGTTGATGGTCTACGGGGCTACACCTTC.

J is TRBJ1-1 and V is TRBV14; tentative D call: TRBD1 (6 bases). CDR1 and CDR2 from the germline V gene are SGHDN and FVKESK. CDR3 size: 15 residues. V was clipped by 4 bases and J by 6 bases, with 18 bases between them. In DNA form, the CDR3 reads TGTGCCAGCAGCCGATTAGGGGGTATAATCCCTGAAGCTTTCTTT. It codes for CASSRLGGIIPEAFF.

The CDR3 protein is CASSLALNPYEQYF. The CDR3 DNA is TGTGCCAGCAGCTTGGCCTTAAATCCCTACGAGCAGTACTTC. This sequence joins TRBV5-6 and TRBJ2-7; D gene uncertain. Trimming left V 0 bases short and J 2 bases short, with 9 bases between. The V gene's germline CDR1 is SGHDT and CDR2 YYEEEE. The CDR3 extends over 14 amino acids.

In DNA, the CDR3 is TGTGCCAGCAGCTTGAGAGGCGGGAGGGGCTACGAGCAGTACTTC. This encodes CASSLRGGRGYEQYF. J is TRBJ2-7 and V is TRBV5-6; TRBD2 aligns across 9 bases. The V segment lost 1 base and the J segment 3 bases; nucleotides outside the gene matches: 5. The length of the CDR3 is 15 residues. The germline CDR1 and CDR2 sequences are SGHDT and YYEEEE.

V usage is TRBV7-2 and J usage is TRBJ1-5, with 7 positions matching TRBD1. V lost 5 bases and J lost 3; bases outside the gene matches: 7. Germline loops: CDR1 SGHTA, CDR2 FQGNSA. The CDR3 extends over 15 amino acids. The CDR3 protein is CASSQPTGPNQPQHF. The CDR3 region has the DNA TGTGCCAGCAGCCAACCGACAGGGCCCAATCAGCCCCAGCATTTT.

Here the CDR3 reads CASSFTGIGYTF. The DNA for the CDR3 is TGTGCCAGCAGCTTTACGGGGATTGGCTACACCTTC. The J gene is TRBJ1-2, the V gene TRBV7-9; D is unresolved. Trimming pared 3 bases from V and 7 bases from J, leaving 9 bases between. This CDR3 has 12 amino acids. From germline, CDR1 is SEHNR and CDR2 FQNEAQ (reference sequence).

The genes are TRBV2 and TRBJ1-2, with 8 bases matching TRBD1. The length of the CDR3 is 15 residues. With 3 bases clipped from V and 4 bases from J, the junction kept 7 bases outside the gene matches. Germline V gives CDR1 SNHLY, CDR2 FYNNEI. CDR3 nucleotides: TGTGCCAGCAGTGAGCGACAGGGGCATCTCTATGGCTACACCTTC. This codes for CASSERQGHLYGYTF.

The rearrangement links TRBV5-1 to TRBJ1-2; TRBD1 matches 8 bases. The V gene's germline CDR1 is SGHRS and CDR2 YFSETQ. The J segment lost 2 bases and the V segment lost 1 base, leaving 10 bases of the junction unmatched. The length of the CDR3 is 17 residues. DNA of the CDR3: TGCGCCAGCAGCTTGACAGTGGGCCAGGGGGCGAACTATGGCTACACCTTC. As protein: CASSLTVGQGANYGYTF.

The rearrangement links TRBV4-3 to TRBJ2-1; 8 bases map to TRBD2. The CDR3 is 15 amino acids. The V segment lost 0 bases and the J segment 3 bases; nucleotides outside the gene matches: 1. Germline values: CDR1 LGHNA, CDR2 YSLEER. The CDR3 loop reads CASSQDLAGYNEQFF. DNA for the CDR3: TGCGCCAGCAGCCAAGACCTAGCGGGCTACAATGAGCAGTTCTTC.

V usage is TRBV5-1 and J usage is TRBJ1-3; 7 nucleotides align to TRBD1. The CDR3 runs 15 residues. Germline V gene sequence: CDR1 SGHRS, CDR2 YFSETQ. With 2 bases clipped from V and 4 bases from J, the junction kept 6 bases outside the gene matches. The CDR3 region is CASSFGGGDGNTIYF. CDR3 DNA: TGCGCCAGCAGCTTTGGAGGGGGCGACGGAAACACCATATATTTT.

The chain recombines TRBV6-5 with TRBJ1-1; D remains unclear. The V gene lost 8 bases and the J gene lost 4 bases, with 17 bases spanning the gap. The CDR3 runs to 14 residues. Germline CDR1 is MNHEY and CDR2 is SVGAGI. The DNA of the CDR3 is TGTGCCAGCGAGGGAATAAGGTCGAGCACTGAAGCTTTCTTT. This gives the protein CASEGIRSSTEAFF.

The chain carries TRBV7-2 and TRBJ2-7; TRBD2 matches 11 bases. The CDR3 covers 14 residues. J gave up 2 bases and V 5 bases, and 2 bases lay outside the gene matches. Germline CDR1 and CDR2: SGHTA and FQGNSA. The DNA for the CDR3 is TGTGCCAGCAGCGGGACTAGCGGCCCCTACGAGCAGTACTTC. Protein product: CASSGTSGPYEQYF.

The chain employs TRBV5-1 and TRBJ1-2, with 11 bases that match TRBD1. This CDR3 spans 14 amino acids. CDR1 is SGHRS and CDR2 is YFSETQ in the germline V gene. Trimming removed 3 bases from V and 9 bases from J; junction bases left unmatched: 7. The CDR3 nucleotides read TGCGCCAGCAGCTCCGGGACAGGGGGTTCCCGCTACACCTTC. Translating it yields CASSSGTGGSRYTF.

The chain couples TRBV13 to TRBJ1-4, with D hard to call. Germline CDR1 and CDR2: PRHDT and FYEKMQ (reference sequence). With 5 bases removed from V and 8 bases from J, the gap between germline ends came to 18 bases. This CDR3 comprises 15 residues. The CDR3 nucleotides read TGTGCCAGCAGCCCCTTCAGCTGGAGGGAGGAAAAACTGTTTTTT. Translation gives CASSPFSWREEKLFF.

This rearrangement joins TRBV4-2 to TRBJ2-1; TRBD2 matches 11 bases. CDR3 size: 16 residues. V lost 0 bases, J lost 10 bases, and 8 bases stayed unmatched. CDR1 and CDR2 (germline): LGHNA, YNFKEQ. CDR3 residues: CASSQESSGRAGEQFF. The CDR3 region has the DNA TGTGCCAGCAGCCAAGAAAGTAGCGGGAGGGCCGGGGAGCAGTTCTTC.

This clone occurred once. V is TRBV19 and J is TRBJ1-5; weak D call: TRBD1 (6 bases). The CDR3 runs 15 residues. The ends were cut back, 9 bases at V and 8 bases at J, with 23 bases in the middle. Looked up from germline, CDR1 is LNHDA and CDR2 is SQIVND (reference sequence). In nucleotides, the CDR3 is TGTGCCAGCACCCGAACCCACAGGGATCGAGAGCCCCAGCATTTT. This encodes CASTRTHRDREPQHF.

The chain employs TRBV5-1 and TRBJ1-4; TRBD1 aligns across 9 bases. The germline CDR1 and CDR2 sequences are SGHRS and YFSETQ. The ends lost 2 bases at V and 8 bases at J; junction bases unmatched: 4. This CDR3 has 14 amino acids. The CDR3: CASSFGTGREKLFF. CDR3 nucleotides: TGCGCCAGCAGCTTTGGGACAGGGAGGGAAAAACTGTTTTTT. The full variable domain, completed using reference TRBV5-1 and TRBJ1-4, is KAGVTQTPRYLIKTRGQQVTLSCSPISGHRSVSWYQQTPGQGLQFLFEYFSETQRNKGNFPGRFSGRQFSNSRSEMNVSTLELGDSALYLCASSFGTGREKLFFGSGTQLSVL.

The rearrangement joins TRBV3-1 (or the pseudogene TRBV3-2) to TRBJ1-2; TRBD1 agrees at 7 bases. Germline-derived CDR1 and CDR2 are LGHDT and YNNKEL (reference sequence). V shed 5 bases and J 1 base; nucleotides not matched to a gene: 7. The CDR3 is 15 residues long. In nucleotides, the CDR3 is TGTGCCAGCAGCGGGGGGACAGCCTATAACTATGGCTACACCTTC. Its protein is CASSGGTAYNYGYTF.

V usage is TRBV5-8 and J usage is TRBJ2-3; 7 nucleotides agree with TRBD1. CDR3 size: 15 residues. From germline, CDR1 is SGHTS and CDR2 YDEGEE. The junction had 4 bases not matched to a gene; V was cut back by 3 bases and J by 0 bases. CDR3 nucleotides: TGTGCCAGCAGCTCGGGACAGCGGAGCACAGATACGCAGTATTTT. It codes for CASSSGQRSTDTQYF.

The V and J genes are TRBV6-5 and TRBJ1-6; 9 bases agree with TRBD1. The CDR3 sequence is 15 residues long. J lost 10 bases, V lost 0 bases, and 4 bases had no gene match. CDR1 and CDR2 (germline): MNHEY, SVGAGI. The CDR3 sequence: CASSYSGQGSSPLHF. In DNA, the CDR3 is TGTGCCAGCAGTTACTCGGGACAGGGCTCGTCACCCCTCCACTTT.